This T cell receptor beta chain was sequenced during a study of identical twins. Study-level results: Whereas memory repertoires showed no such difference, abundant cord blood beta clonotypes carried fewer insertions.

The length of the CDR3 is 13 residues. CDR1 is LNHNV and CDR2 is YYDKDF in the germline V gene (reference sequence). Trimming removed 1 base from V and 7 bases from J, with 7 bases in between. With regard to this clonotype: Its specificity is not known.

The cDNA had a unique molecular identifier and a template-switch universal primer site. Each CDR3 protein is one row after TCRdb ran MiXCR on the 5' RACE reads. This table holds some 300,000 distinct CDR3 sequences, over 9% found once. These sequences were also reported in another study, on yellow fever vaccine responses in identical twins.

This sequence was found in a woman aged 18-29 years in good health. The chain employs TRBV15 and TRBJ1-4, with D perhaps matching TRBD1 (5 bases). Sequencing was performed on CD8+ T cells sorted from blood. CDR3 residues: CATSRVGVEKLFF. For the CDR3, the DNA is TGTGCCACCAGCAGAGTAGGGGTTGAAAAACTGTTTTTT.